One and the same sample provided the 17 T cell receptor beta chains below, sequenced in a study of blood T cell repertoires in COVID-19. Sequencing used immunoSEQ multiplex PCR; TCRdb keeps in-frame clones, though not all of them. The sample gives 80,000 to 100,000 clones, about 74% of which show up once; over 3.5% is in the top ten. Sequencing was performed on peripheral blood. Source of these receptors: a man between 70 and 80 years old with COVID-19, enrolled during active disease.

The genes are TRBV29-1 and TRBJ2-7; the match to TRBD2 covers 7 bases. With V trimmed by 5 bases and J by 3 bases, 10 bases remained unmatched. The CDR3 loop spans 14 amino acids. CDR1 and CDR2 (germline): SQVTM, ANQGSEA. Here the CDR3 DNA reads TGCAGCGTTTCATCACTAGCGAGCGGCTACGAGCAGTACTTC. This translates into CSVSSLASGYEQYF.

This clone was seen just once. This chain joins TRBV19 and TRBJ2-7; 9 nucleotides agree with TRBD1. V was pared by 1 base and J by 6 bases, with 10 bases of the junction left unmatched. The CDR3 is made up of 16 amino acids. Germline V gives CDR1 LNHDA, CDR2 SQIVND (reference sequence). This CDR3 is CASSIVGTGQGREQYF. In DNA form, the CDR3 reads TGTGCCAGTAGTATAGTAGGAACGGGACAGGGACGCGAGCAGTACTTC.

V is TRBV5-6 and J is TRBJ2-1; 8 bases map to TRBD2. The CDR3 extends over 13 amino acids. J gave up 9 bases and V 10 bases, and 12 bases lay outside the gene matches. Germline assignment: CDR1 SGHDT and CDR2 YYEEEE. The DNA for the CDR3 is TGTGCCTTTACTAGCGGAATAGAGGGTGAGCAGTTCTTC. Its protein product is CAFTSGIEGEQFF.

The V call is TRBV27, the J call TRBJ2-1; 11 bases map to TRBD2. The CDR3 consists of 18 residues. CDR1 and CDR2 (germline): MNHEY, SMNVEV (reference sequence). V lost 2 bases to trimming and J lost 6 bases; unmatched junction nucleotides: 12. The DNA for the CDR3 is TGTGCCAGCAGTTTAAGATCGGGACTAGCGGTGGGGGCCAATGAGCAGTTCTTC. It encodes CASSLRSGLAVGANEQFF.

This clone has just a few counts. The chain combines TRBV16 with TRBJ1-4, with TRBD1 as a possible D gene (5 bases). The CDR3 contains 15 residues. V was trimmed by 4 bases and J by 7 bases, leaving 16 bases between them. Germline-derived CDR1 and CDR2 are KGHSY and FQNENV. This CDR3 is CASSRAGTRPEKLFF. The CDR3 DNA is TGTGCCAGCAGCCGGGCGGGGACGAGGCCTGAAAAACTGTTTTTT.

CDR3 protein: CSASDLTSGRADTQYF. The CDR3 nucleotides read TGCAGTGCTAGTGATTTGACTAGCGGGAGAGCAGATACGCAGTATTTT. J is TRBJ2-3 and V is TRBV20-1, with 12 bases that match TRBD2. Germline CDR1 and CDR2: DFQATT and SNEGSKA (reference sequence). V trimming: 3 bases; J trimming: 4 bases; junction bases outside the gene matches: 8. This CDR3 has 16 residues.

There are many counts of this clone. The V call is TRBV7-3, the J call TRBJ1-1; 8 positions match TRBD1. This CDR3 has 13 amino acids. Looked up from germline, CDR1 is SGHTA and CDR2 is FQGTGA. Trimming at V came to 5 bases and at J to 8 bases, leaving 7 bases not matched to a gene. The CDR3 region is CASSPGQAGEAFF. The CDR3 DNA reads TGTGCCAGCAGCCCGGGACAGGCGGGAGAAGCTTTCTTT.

This clone was seen more than once but under ten times. The same CDR3 can be traced to other DNA sequences in this sample. The chain joins TRBV5-4 to TRBJ2-3; TRBD1 agrees at 11 bases. The CDR3 runs 15 residues. Germline CDR1 reads SGHNT; CDR2 reads YYREEE (reference sequence). J lost 8 bases, V lost 3 bases, and 8 bases had no gene match. CDR3 sequence reads: CASSSADRGRGTQYF. The CDR3 region has the DNA TGTGCCAGCAGCTCGGCGGACAGGGGGCGCGGTACGCAGTATTTT.

The chain has TRBV28 and TRBJ2-1; no definite D call. The V end lost 6 bases, the J end lost 7 bases, and 13 bases lay between the germline ends. The CDR3 sequence is 13 residues long. Germline V gene lookup returns CDR1 MDHEN and CDR2 SYDVKM. CDR3: CASSSLVPNEQFF. CDR3 DNA sequence: TGTGCCAGCAGCTCCCTAGTCCCAAATGAGCAGTTCTTC.

The V gene is TRBV7-3, the J gene TRBJ2-1; D perhaps matches TRBD2 (6 bases). V was shortened by 6 bases and J by 2 bases, with 17 bases between the two germline ends. CDR1 SGHTA and CDR2 FQGTGA come from the germline V gene. This CDR3 is 16 amino acids long. This chain's CDR3 is CASSFTGTRPYNEQFF. The CDR3 bases are TGTGCCAGCAGTTTTACCGGGACTCGACCCTACAATGAGCAGTTCTTC. Based on the CDR3 plus reference TRBV7-3 and TRBJ2-1, the full variable domain is GAGVSQTPSNKVTEKGKYVELRCDPISGHTALYWYRQSLGQGPEFLIYFQGTGAADDSGLPNDRFFAVRPEGSVSTLKIQRTERGDSAVYLCASSFTGTRPYNEQFFGPGTRLTVL.

This chain uses TRBV7-3 with TRBJ2-2; D unclear. Trimming removed 5 bases at V and 8 bases at J, with 6 bases between. There are 11 residues in the CDR3. Germline V gene data show CDR1 as SGHTA and CDR2 as FQGTGA. The CDR3 nucleotides are TGTGCCAGCAGCCGCGAGGGGGAGCTGTTTTTT. It specifies CASSREGELFF.

This clone was seen more than once but under ten times. V is TRBV2 and J is TRBJ1-4; 8 bases are shared with TRBD1. J lost 0 bases, V lost 11 bases, and 14 bases had no gene match. CDR1 and CDR2 from the germline V gene are SNHLY and FYNNEI. The CDR3 runs 17 residues. In DNA, the CDR3 is TGTGCCTCCTTACAGGGTCCGGGACAGGCAACTAATGAAAAACTGTTTTTT. It encodes CASLQGPGQATNEKLFF.

The chain recombines TRBV19 with TRBJ1-2, with TRBD1 matching over 8 bases. V lost 0 bases to trimming and J lost 8 bases; unmatched junction nucleotides: 11. Germline V gives CDR1 LNHDA, CDR2 SQIVND (reference sequence). The length of the CDR3 is 16 residues. CDR3 loop: CASSIDATGVRQGYTF. CDR3 DNA: TGTGCCAGTAGTATAGACGCGACAGGGGTCAGGCAAGGCTACACCTTC.

This clone was recorded at least ten times. V and J are TRBV6-5 and TRBJ2-7, with TRBD1 identical over 7 bases. V dropped 10 bases and J dropped 3; count of bases not matched to a gene: 15. This CDR3 is built from 15 residues. Germline CDR1 is MNHEY and CDR2 is SVGAGI. The DNA for the CDR3 is TGTGCCACCAGGTGGCCTGGGACAGCAGGCTACGAGCAGTACTTC. The encoded protein is CATRWPGTAGYEQYF.

This clone has only one observation. The V gene is TRBV12-3 or TRBV12-4, the J gene TRBJ2-3; 7 nucleotides line up with TRBD2. The junction had 8 bases not matched to a gene; V was cut back by 8 bases and J by 6 bases. The CDR3 is 13 amino acids. The CDR3 DNA follows: TGTGCCAGCCGGAGCGGGGCGGGGGATACGCAGTATTTT. Protein: CASRSGAGDTQYF.

J is TRBJ1-1 and V is TRBV14, with a tentative D call TRBD1 (6 bases). Per germline, CDR1 SGHDN and CDR2 FVKESK. The V and J ends lost 0 bases and 8 bases respectively, with 13 bases between them. This CDR3 has 14 residues. CDR3 coding DNA: TGTGCCAGCAGCCAAGATCGGATTGGGGGCGAAGCTTTCTTT. It specifies CASSQDRIGGEAFF.

V is TRBV18 and J is TRBJ2-2; weak D call: TRBD2 (5 bases). The V gene lost 5 bases and the J gene lost 6 bases, with 7 bases spanning the gap. Looked up from germline, CDR1 is KGHSH and CDR2 is LQKENI. The CDR3 is 12 residues long. The CDR3 loop reads CASSTGSGELFF. The CDR3 region has the DNA TGTGCCAGCTCAACGGGGTCCGGGGAGCTGTTTTTT.